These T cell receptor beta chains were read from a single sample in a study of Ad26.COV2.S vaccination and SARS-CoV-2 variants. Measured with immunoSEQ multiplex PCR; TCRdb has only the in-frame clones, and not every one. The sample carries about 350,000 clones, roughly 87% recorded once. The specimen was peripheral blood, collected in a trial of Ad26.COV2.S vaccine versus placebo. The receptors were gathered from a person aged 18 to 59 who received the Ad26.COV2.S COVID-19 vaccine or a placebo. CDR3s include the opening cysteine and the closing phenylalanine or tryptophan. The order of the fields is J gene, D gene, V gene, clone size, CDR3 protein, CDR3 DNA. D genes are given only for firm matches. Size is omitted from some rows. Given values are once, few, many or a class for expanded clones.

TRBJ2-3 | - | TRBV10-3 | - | CAISAGRGTVGDTQYF | TGTGCCATCAGTGCAGGGCGGGGTACCGTTGGAGATACGCAGTATTTT
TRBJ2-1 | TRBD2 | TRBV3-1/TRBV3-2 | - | CASSQVETSGYNEQFF | TGTGCCAGCAGCCAAGTTGAGACTAGCGGTTACAATGAGCAGTTCTTC
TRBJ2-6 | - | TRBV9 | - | CASSVVGSGANVLTF | TGTGCCAGCAGCGTAGTAGGCTCTGGGGCCAACGTCCTGACTTTC
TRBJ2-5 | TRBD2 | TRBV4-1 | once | CASSHPGLAGQETQYF | TGCGCCAGCAGCCACCCCGGACTAGCGGGTCAAGAGACCCAGTACTTC
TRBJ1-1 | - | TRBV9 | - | CASSPQAGTKIEAFF | TGTGCCAGCAGCCCCCAGGCCGGGACAAAAATTGAAGCTTTCTTT
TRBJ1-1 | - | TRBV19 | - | CASSMSANPNTEAFF | TGTGCCAGTAGTATGTCGGCAAATCCCAACACTGAAGCTTTCTTT
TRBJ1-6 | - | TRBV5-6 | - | CASSLAGRRVTNSPLHF | TGTGCCAGCAGCTTGGCCGGCCGGAGAGTTACCAATTCACCCCTCCACTTT
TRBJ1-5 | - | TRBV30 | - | CAWSEQGEEPQHF | TGTGCCTGGAGTGAACAGGGCGAGGAGCCCCAGCATTTT
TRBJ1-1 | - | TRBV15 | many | CATSTPFDRYNVAFF | TGTGCCACCAGCACCCCTTTTGACAGGTACAATGTAGCTTTCTTT
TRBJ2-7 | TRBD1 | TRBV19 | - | CASRGQGVEEQYF | TGTGCCAGTAGGGGACAGGGGGTAGAAGAGCAGTACTTC
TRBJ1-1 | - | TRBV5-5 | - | CASSMRRAEGTEAFF | TGTGCCAGCAGTATGAGAAGGGCCGAGGGAACTGAAGCTTTCTTT
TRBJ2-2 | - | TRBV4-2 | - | CASSSMGGARGELFF | TGTGCCAGCAGCTCCATGGGGGGGGCAAGAGGGGAGCTGTTTTTT
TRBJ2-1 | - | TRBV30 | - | CAWSVRGAYVMREQFF | TGTGCCTGGAGTGTACGGGGGGCCTATGTTATGCGTGAGCAGTTCTTC
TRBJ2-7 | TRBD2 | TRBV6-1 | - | CASSEGGGIAYEQYF | TGTGCCAGCAGTGAAGGGGGGGGGATTGCCTACGAGCAGTACTTC
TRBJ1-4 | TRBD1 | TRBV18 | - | CASSPPDRAGGEKLFF | TGTGCCAGCTCACCACCCGACAGGGCGGGAGGTGAAAAACTGTTTTTT
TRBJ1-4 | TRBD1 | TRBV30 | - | CAWSDRGRNEKLFF | TGTGCCTGGAGCGACAGGGGGCGGAATGAAAAACTGTTTTTT
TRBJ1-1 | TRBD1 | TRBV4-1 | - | CASSQVMGRGRSEAFF | TGCGCCAGCAGCCAAGTGATGGGCAGGGGGCGGTCTGAAGCTTTCTTT
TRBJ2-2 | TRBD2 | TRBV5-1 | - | CASSLEGTSVTGELFF | TGCGCCAGCAGCTTGGAGGGTACTAGCGTAACCGGGGAGCTGTTTTTT
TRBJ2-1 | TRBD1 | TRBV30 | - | CAWSTPSGQEERLIF | TGTGCCTGGAGTACGCCCTCGGGACAGGAGGAAAGATTGATCTTC
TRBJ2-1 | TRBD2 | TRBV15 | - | CATSPTSGAANNEQFF | TGTGCCACCAGCCCGACTAGCGGGGCTGCCAACAATGAGCAGTTCTTC
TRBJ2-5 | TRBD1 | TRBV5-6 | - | CASSGTGVQETQYF | TGTGCCAGCAGCGGGACAGGGGTCCAAGAGACCCAGTACTTC
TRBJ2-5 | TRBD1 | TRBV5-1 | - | CASSPDRGLYQETQYF | TGCGCCAGCAGTCCTGACAGGGGGTTGTACCAAGAGACCCAGTACTTC
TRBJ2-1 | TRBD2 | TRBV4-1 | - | CASSQGASGGANEQFF | TGCGCCAGCAGCCAAGGGGCTAGCGGGGGGGCTAACGAGCAGTTCTTC
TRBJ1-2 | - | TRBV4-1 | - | CASSQDNGGYGYTF | TGCGCCAGCAGCCAAGATAACGGGGGCTATGGCTACACCTTC
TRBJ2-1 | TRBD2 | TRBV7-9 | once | CASRYSSGGSSYNEQFF | TGTGCCAGCAGGTATTCTAGCGGGGGAAGCTCCTACAATGAGCAGTTCTTC
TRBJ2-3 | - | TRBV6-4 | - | CASGVDRTDTQYF | TGTGCCAGCGGGGTGGACCGCACAGATACGCAGTATTTT
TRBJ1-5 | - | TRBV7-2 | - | CASSMEGGGNQPQHF | TGTGCCAGCAGCATGGAGGGTGGTGGTAATCAGCCCCAGCATTTT
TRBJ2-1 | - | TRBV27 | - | CASSYRSGGQFF | TGTGCCAGCAGTTACCGTTCCGGAGGGCAGTTCTTC
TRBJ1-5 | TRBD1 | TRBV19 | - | CASSIQGAPNQPQHF | TGTGCCAGTAGCATACAGGGGGCTCCCAATCAGCCCCAGCATTTT
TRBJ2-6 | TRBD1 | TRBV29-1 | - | CSVSGTEPSGANVLTF | TGCAGCGTGTCCGGGACAGAACCCTCTGGGGCCAACGTCCTGACTTTC
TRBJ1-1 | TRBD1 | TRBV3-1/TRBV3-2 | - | CASSQWTGDGTEAFF | TGTGCCAGCAGCCAGTGGACAGGGGATGGGACTGAAGCTTTCTTT
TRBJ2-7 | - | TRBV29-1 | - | CSVAYPGHSYEQYF | TGCAGCGTTGCGTACCCAGGGCATAGTTACGAGCAGTACTTC
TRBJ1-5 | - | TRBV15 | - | CATSTYNNQPQHF | TGTGCCACCAGCACTTACAACAATCAGCCCCAGCATTTT
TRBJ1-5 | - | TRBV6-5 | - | CATGREDQPQHF | TGTGCCACGGGGAGGGAGGATCAGCCCCAGCATTTT
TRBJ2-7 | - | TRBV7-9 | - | CASSLAGTHTYEQYF | TGTGCCAGCAGCTTAGCGGGAACGCACACCTACGAGCAGTACTTC
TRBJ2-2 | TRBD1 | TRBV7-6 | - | CASSSAGDRGSTGELFF | TGTGCCAGCAGCTCGGCGGGTGACAGGGGGAGCACCGGGGAGCTGTTTTTT
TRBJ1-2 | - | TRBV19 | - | CASSINGNYGYTF | TGTGCCAGTAGTATAAACGGGAACTATGGCTACACCTTC
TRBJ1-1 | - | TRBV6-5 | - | CASSYYDSATEAFF | TGTGCCAGCAGTTACTACGACTCGGCCACTGAAGCTTTCTTT
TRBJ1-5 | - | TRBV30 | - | CAWGPGPNQPQHF | TGTGCCTGGGGGCCGGGACCGAATCAGCCCCAGCATTTT
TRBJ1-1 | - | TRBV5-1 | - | CASSLGVRTNTEAFF | TGCGCCAGCAGCTTGGGGGTCAGGACGAACACTGAAGCTTTCTTT
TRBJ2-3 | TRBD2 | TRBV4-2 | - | CASSAGTSGGASDTQYF | TGTGCCAGCAGTGCCGGGACTAGCGGGGGGGCATCAGATACGCAGTATTTT
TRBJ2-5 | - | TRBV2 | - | CASSETQSGGTQYF | TGTGCCAGCAGTGAGACTCAGAGCGGAGGGACCCAGTACTTC
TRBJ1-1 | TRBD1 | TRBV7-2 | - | CASSFGTGANTEAFF | TGTGCCAGCAGCTTCGGGACAGGGGCGAACACTGAAGCTTTCTTT
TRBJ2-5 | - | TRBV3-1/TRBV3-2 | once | CASSQDGAGWETQYF | TGTGCCAGCAGCCAAGATGGGGCAGGGTGGGAGACCCAGTACTTC
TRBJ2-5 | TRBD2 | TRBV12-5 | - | CASATVRTSLETQYF | TGTGCTAGTGCCACCGTCCGGACTAGCCTGGAGACCCAGTACTTC
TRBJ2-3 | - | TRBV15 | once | CATSREGRRVRRADTQYF | TGTGCCACCAGCAGAGAAGGTCGGCGGGTCAGGAGGGCAGATACGCAGTATTTT
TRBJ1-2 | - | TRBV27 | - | CASSLEFGRNYGYTF | TGTGCCAGCAGTTTAGAGTTCGGCAGGAACTATGGCTACACCTTC
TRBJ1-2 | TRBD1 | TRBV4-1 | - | CASRRGTAYGYTF | TGCGCCAGCAGGAGGGGGACAGCCTATGGCTACACCTTC
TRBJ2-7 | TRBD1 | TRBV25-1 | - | CASSDPGQGANGQYF | TGTGCCAGCAGTGACCCAGGACAGGGGGCTAATGGGCAGTACTTC
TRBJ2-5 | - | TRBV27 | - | CASSLEPKETQYF | TGTGCCAGCAGTTTGGAGCCCAAAGAGACCCAGTACTTC
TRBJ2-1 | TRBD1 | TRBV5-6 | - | CASSKNRDRGFDEQFF | TGTGCCAGCAGCAAAAACCGGGACAGGGGTTTCGATGAGCAGTTCTTC
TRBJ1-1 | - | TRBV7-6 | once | CASSPHLGWGHTEAFF | TGTGCCAGCAGCCCTCACCTGGGGTGGGGGCACACTGAAGCTTTCTTT
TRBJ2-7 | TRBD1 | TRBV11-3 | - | CASRSLRDRGFYEQYF | TGTGCCAGCAGGTCGCTCCGGGACAGGGGATTCTACGAGCAGTACTTC